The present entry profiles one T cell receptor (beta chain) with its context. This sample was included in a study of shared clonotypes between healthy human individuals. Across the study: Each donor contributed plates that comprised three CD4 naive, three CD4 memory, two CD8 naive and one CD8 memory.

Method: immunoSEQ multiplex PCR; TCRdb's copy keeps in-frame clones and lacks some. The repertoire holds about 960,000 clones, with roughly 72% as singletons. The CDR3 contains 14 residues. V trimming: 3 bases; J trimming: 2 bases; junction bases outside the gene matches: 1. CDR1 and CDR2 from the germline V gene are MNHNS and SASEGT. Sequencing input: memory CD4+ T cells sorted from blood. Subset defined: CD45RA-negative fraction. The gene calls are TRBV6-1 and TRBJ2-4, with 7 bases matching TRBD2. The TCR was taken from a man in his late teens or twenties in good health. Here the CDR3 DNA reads TGTGCCAGCAGTGACGGGGGGACCAAAAACATTCAGTACTTC. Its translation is CASSDGGTKNIQYF.